This TCR beta chain was found in a study of T cells in Graves' hyperthyroidism and ophthalmopathy. There are many counts of this clonotype. From RNA transcripts, TCR beta CDR3 regions were amplified. First-round RT-PCR with HTBI primers amplified the TCR CDR3 region. TCRdb analysed the multiplex PCR reads with MiXCR anew, one entry per CDR3 protein. The sample contains roughly 700,000 distinct CDR3 sequences, 12% to 15% of which appear only once. Graves' hyperthyroidism showing no ophthalmopathy progression within 18 months was considered stable. The patients, who ranged from 18 to 65 in age, presented with newly diagnosed hyperthyroidism lasting under 2 months. Out of less than 12 ml of fresh peripheral blood came the PBMCs. CDR3 length: 16 amino acids. Per the germline V gene, CDR1 is SGHDN and CDR2 is FVKESK. Trimming took off 0 bases at V and 0 bases at J, with 9 bases between the two ends.

This clonotype was obtained from a woman younger than 30 with Graves' hyperthyroidism. The chain has TRBV14 and TRBJ2-1, with D perhaps TRBD2 (7 bases). Material for sequencing was blood. This chain's CDR3 is CASSQDAGASYNEQFF. CDR3 nucleotides: TGTGCCAGCAGCCAAGATGCGGGGGCCTCCTACAATGAGCAGTTCTTC.